This TCR beta chain was identified during a study of blood T cell repertoires in COVID-19. Study as a whole: Sites across the United States, Italy and Spain contributed samples from acute and convalescent COVID-19. In each case, the material was cDNA or gDNA derived from T cells, B-cell-depleted T cells, or PBMCs.

Original processing notes: Scientists estimated how many nucleated cells there were by amplifying reference gene primers. Sequencing was performed with immunoSEQ multiplex PCR; in TCRdb, only in-frame clones are kept and a portion is missing. D and trimming were read from the DNA, whereas the V and J calls and clone size are those reported in that table. The table has some 310,000 clones, about 90% seen once. The Seattle site enrolled patients during active infection and followed them longitudinally. V was shortened by 11 bases and J by 1 base, with 18 bases between the two germline ends. Germline V gene lookup returns CDR1 ENHRY and CDR2 SYGVKD. This CDR3 region has 15 residues.

Sequencing was carried out using peripheral blood. V is TRBV10-3 and J is TRBJ1-3, with D perhaps matching TRBD1 (6 bases). The clonotype comes from a woman aged 25 to 45 with COVID-19, enrolled during active disease. CDR3 sequence (DNA): TGTGCCGGGGGCGCTGGGATGGATTCTGGAAACACCATATATTTT. Its translation is CAGGAGMDSGNTIYF.